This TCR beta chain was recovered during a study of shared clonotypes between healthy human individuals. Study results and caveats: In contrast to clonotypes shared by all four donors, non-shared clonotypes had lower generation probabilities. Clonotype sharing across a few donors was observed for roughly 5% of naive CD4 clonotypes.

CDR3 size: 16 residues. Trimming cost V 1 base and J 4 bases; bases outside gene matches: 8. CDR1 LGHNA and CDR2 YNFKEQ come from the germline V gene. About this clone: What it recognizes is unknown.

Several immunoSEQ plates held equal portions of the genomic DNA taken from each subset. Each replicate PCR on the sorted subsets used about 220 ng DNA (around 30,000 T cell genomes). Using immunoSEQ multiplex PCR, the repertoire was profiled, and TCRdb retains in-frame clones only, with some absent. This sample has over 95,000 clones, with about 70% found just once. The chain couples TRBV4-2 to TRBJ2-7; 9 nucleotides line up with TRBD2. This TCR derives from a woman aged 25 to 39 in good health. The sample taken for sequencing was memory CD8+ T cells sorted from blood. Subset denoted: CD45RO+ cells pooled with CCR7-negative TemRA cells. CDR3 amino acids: CASSQARGRAFYEQYF. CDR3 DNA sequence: TGTGCCAGCAGCCAAGCTCGCGGGAGGGCTTTTTACGAGCAGTACTTC.